This T cell receptor (beta chain) was identified during a study of blood T cell repertoires in COVID-19. As for the study in general: The United States, Italy and Spain supplied acute and convalescent COVID-19 samples. T cells, B-cell-depleted T cells, or PBMCs supplied cDNA or gDNA.

CDR3 length: 17 residues. Trimming pared 2 bases from V and 0 bases from J, leaving 16 bases between. Germline assignment: CDR1 MNHEY and CDR2 SMNVEV (reference sequence). The table lists this clone with a few counts. As processed by the authors: The authors estimated nucleated cell counts from reference gene primer amplification. Data came from immunoSEQ multiplex PCR; TCRdb stores just in-frame clones and leaves some out. D and trimming were read from the DNA, whereas the V and J calls and clone size are those reported in that table. The sample comprises about 150,000 clones, 75% to 85% of which are singletons, and around 5% rests with the top ten.

This chain uses TRBV27 with TRBJ1-2, with a tentative D call TRBD1 (6 bases). This TCR was recovered from a woman in her 70s with COVID-19, enrolled during active disease. Material: peripheral blood. The CDR3 loop reads CASSLVGQGRANYGYTF. CDR3 sequence (DNA): TGTGCCAGCAGTTTAGTCGGGCAGGGGAGAGCTAACTATGGCTACACCTTC.